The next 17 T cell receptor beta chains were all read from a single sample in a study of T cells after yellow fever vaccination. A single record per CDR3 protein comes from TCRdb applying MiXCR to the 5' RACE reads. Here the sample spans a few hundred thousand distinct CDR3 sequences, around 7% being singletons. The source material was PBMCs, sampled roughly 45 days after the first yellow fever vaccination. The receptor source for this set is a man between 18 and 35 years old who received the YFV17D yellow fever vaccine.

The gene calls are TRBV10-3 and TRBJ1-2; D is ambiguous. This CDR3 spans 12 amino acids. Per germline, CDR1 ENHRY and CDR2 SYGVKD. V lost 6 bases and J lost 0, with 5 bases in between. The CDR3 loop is CAIRGSNYGYTF. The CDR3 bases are TGTGCCATCAGAGGATCTAACTATGGCTACACCTTC.

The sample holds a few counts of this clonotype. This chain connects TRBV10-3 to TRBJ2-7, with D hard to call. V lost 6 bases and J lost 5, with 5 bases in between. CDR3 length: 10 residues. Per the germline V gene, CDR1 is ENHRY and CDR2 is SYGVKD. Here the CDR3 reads CAIRGDEQYF. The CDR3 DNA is TGTGCCATCAGGGGCGACGAGCAGTACTTC.

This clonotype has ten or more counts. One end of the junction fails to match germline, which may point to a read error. CDR3 region: CASSLAGVGYGYTF. The CDR3 DNA reads TGTGCCAGCAGTTTAGCCGGGGTCGGCTATGGCTACACCTTC. The chain links TRBV5-1 to TRBJ1-2; no reliable D call. This CDR3 spans 14 amino acids. Germline lookup yields CDR1 SGHRS and CDR2 YFSETQ.

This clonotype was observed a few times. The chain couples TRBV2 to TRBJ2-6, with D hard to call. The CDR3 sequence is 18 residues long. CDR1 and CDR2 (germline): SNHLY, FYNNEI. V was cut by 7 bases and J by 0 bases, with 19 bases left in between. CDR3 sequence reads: CASTLSQVPYSGANVLTF. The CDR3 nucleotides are TGTGCCAGCACCCTTTCCCAGGTCCCCTACTCTGGGGCCAACGTCCTGACTTTC.

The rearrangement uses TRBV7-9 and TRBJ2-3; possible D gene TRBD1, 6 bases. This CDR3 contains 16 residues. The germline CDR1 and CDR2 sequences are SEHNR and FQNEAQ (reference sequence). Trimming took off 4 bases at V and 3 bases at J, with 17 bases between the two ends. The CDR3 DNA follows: TGTGCCAGCAGCTATCAGCCGGGACAAGGGACAGATACGCAGTATTTT. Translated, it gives CASSYQPGQGTDTQYF. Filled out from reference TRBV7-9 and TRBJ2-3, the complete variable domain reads DTGVSQNPRHKITKRGQNVTFRCDPISEHNRLYWYRQTLGQGPEFLTYFQNEAQLEKSRLLSDRFSAERPKGSFSTLEIQRTEQGDSAMYLCASSYQPGQGTDTQYFGPGTRLTVL.

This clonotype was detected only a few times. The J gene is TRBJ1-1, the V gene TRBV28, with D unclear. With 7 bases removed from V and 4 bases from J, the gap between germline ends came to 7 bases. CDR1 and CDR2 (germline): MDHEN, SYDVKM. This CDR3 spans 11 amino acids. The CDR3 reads CASTLVTEAFF. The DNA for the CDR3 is TGTGCCAGCACTCTGGTCACTGAAGCTTTCTTT. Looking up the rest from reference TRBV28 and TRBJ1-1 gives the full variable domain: DVKVTQSSRYLVKRTGEKVFLECVQDMDHENMFWYRQDPGLGLRLIYFSYDVKMKEKGDIPEGYSVSREKKERFSLILESASTNQTSMYLCASTLVTEAFFGQGTRLTVV.

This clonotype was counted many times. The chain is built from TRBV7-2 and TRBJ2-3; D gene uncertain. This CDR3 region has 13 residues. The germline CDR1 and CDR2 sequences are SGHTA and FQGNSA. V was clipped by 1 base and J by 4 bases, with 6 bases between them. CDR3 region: CASSLVWADTQYF. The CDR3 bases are TGTGCCAGCAGCTTAGTGTGGGCAGATACGCAGTATTTT.

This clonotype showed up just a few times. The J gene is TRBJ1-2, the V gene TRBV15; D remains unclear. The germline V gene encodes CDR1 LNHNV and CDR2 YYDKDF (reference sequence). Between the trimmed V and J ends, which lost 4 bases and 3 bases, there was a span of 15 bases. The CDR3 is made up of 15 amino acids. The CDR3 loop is CATSIRTVYDYGYTF. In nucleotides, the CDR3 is TGTGCCACCAGCATTAGGACCGTATATGACTATGGCTACACCTTC.

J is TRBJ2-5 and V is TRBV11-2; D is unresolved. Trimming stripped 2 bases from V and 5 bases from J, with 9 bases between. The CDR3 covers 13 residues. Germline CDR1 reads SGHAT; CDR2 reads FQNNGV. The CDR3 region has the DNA TGTGCCAGCAGCTTATTCGACCTGGAGACCCAGTACTTC. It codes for CASSLFDLETQYF. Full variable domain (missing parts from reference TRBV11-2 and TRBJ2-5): EAGVAQSPRYKIIEKRQSVAFWCNPISGHATLYWYQQILGQGPKLLIQFQNNGVVDDSQLPKDRFSAERLKGVDSTLKIQPAKLEDSAVYLCASSLFDLETQYFGPGTRLLVL.

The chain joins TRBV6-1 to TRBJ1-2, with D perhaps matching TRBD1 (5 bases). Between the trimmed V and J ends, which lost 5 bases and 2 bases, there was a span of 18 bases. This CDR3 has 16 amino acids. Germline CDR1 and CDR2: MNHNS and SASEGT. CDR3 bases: TGTGCCAGCAGTACCACACCAGGGACGGGAAACTATGGCTACACCTTC. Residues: CASSTTPGTGNYGYTF.

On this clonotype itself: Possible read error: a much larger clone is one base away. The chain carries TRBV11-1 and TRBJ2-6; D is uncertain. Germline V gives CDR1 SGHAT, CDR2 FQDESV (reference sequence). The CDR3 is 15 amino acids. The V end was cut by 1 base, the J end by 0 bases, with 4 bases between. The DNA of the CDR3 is TGTGCCAGCAGCTTAGACACCTCTGGGGCCAACGTCCTGACTTTC. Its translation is CASSLDTSGANVLTF.

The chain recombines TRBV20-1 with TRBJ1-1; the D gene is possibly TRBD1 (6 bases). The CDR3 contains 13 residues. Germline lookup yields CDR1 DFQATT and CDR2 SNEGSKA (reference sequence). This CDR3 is CKFVRGRNTEAFF. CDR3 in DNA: TGCAAGTTTGTCAGGGGAAGAAACACTGAAGCTTTCTTT.

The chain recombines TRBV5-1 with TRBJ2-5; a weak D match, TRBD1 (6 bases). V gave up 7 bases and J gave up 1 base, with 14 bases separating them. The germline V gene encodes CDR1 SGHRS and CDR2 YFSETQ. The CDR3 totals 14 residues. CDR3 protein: CASRDMGAQETQYF. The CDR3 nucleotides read TGCGCCAGCCGGGACATGGGAGCCCAAGAGACCCAGTACTTC.

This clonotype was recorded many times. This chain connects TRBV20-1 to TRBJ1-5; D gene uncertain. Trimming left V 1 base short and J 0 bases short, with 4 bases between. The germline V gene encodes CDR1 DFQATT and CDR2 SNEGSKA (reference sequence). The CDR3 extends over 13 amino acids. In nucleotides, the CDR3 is TGCAGTGCTAGAGGACATAGCAATCAGCCCCAGCATTTT. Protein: CSARGHSNQPQHF.

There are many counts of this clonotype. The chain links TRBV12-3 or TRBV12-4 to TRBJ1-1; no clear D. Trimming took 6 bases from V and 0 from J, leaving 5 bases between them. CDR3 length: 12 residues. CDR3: CASRNMNTEAFF. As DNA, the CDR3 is TGTGCCAGCAGGAACATGAACACTGAAGCTTTCTTT.

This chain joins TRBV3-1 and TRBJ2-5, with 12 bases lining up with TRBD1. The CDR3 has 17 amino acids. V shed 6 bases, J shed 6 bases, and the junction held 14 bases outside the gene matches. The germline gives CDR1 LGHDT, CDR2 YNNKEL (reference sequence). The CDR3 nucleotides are TGTGCCAGCAGGCCGCTTCCGGGACAGGGGGCCGGTCAGACCCAGTACTTC. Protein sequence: CASRPLPGQGAGQTQYF.

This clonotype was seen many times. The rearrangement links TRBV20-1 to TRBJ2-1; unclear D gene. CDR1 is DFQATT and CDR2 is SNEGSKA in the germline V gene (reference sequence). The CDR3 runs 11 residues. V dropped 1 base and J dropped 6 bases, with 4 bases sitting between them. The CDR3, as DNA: TGCAGTGCTAGAGGGGGCAATGAGCAGTTCTTC. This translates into CSARGGNEQFF.